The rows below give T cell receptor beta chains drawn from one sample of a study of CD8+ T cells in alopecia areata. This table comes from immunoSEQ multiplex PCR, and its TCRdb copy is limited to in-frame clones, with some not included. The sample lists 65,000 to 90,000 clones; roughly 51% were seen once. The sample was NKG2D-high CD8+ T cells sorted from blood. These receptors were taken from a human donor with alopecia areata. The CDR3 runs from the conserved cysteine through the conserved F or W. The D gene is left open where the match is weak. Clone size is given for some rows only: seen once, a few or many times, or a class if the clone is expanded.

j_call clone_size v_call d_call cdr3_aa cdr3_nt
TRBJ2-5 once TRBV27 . CASTPLWRGPQETQYF TGTGCCAGCACCCCCTTGTGGAGGGGCCCCCAAGAGACCCAGTACTTC
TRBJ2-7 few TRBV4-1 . CASSQGKNEQYF TGCGCCAGCAGCCAAGGCAAGAACGAGCAGTACTTC
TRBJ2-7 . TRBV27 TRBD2 CASTPRGTSDYEQYF TGTGCCAGCACCCCCCGAGGGACTAGCGATTACGAGCAGTACTTC
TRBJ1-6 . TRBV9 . CASSVGGGRSSPLHF TGTGCCAGCAGCGTAGGCGGGGGGCGAAGCTCACCCCTCCACTTT
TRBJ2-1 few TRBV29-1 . CSVQSLGPVLGSYNEQFF TGCAGCGTTCAGTCGCTAGGCCCAGTATTAGGCTCCTACAATGAGCAGTTCTTC
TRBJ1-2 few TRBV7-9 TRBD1 CASSPGQGQYGYTF TGTGCCAGCAGCCCCGGACAGGGCCAATATGGCTACACCTTC
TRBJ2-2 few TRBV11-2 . CASSGAAGELFF TGTGCCAGCAGCGGAGCCGCCGGGGAGCTGTTTTTT
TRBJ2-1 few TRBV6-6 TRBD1 CASSYGTDYYNEQFF TGTGCCAGCAGTTATGGGACAGATTACTACAATGAGCAGTTCTTC
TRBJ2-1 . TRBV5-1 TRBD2 CASSSGTINEQFF TGCGCCAGCAGCTCCGGGACTATCAATGAGCAGTTCTTC
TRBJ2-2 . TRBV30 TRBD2 CAWQRGAHSNTGELFF TGTGCCTGGCAGCGGGGGGCCCACTCGAACACCGGGGAGCTGTTTTTT
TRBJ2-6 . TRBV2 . CASDLSNVLTF TGTGCCAGCGACCTAAGCAACGTCCTGACTTTC
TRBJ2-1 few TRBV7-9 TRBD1 CASRGQGGSYNEQFF TGTGCCAGCAGGGGACAGGGGGGCTCCTACAATGAGCAGTTCTTC
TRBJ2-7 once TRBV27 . CASSPITSYEQYF TGTGCCAGCAGCCCGATCACGTCCTACGAGCAGTACTTC
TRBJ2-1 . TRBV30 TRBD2 CACGLAGNEQFF TGTGCCTGTGGACTAGCGGGGAATGAGCAGTTCTTC
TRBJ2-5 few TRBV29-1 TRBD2 CSVEDAAGGRARWQETQYF TGCAGCGTTGAAGACGCCGCGGGCGGGAGGGCGAGGTGGCAAGAGACCCAGTACTTC
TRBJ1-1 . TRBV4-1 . CASSLGQEGTEAFF TGCGCCAGCAGCCTCGGTCAGGAGGGCACTGAAGCTTTCTTT
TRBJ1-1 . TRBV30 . CAWSVKGGGTEAFF TGTGCCTGGAGTGTAAAAGGTGGAGGCACTGAAGCTTTCTTT
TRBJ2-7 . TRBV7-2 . CASSPGLGYEQYF TGTGCCAGCAGCCCCGGGCTGGGCTACGAGCAGTACTTC
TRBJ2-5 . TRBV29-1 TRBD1 CSVPRQGVGKTQYF TGCAGCGTTCCGAGACAGGGGGTCGGGAAGACCCAGTACTTC